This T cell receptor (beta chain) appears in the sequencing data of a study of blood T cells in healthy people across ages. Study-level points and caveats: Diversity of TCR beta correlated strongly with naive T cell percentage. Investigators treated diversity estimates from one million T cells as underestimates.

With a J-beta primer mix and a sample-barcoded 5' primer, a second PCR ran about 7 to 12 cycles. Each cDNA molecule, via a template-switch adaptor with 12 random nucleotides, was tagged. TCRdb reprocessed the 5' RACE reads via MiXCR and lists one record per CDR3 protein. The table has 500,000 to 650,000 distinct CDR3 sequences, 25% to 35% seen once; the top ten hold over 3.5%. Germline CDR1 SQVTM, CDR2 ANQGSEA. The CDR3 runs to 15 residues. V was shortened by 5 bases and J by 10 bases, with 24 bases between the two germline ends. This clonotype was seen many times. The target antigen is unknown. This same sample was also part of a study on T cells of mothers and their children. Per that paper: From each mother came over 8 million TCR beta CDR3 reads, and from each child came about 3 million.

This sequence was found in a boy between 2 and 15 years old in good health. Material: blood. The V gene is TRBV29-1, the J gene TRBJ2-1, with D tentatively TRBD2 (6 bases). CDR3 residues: CSVSRESKNSGEQFF. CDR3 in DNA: TGCAGCGTTAGTCGGGAGTCCAAAAATTCGGGCGAGCAGTTCTTC.